The source of this TCR beta chain is a study of STAT3 mutations in large granular lymphocyte leukemia. About the study: Canonical activating STAT3 mutations were detected in roughly half of the longitudinally sequenced T-LGLL patients. The study, taken as a whole, reports: Some patients had dominant TCR clones larger than their STAT3 mutant burden. Persisting codominant clonotypes may have hidden a small pathogenic clone. Every T-cell large granular lymphocyte leukemia patient had at least one immunodominant TCR beta clonotype.

Assay: immunoSEQ multiplex PCR; the TCRdb copy retains only in-frame clones and omits some. The table includes 40,000 to 50,000 clones, 81% detected once. A word on this clone: Its antigen is unknown.

The length of the CDR3 is 16 residues. Trimming cost V 0 bases and J 3 bases, with 12 bases left between them. CDR1 and CDR2 (germline): MGHRA, YSYEKL. The sequence derives from a human donor with T large granular lymphocyte leukemia. Some clones in this sample may be carry-over from other donors' samples. Material for sequencing was PBMCs. The chain is built from TRBV4-1 and TRBJ1-5; tentative D call: TRBD1 (5 bases). The CDR3: CASSQDRWGPNQPQHF. DNA for the CDR3: TGCGCCAGCAGCCAAGATAGGTGGGGCCCCAATCAGCCCCAGCATTTT.